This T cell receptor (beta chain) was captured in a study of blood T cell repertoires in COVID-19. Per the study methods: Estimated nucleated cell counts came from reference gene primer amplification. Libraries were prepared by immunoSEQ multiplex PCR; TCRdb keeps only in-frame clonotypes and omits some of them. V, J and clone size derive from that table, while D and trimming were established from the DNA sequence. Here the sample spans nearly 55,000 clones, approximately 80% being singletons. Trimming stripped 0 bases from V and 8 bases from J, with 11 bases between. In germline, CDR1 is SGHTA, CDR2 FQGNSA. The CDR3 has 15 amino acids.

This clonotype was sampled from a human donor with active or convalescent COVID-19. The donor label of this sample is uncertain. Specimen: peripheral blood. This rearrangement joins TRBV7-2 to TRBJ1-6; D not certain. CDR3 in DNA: TGTGCCAGCAGCTTAGCCCTAGGCGGGTATTCACCCCTCCACTTT. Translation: CASSLALGGYSPLHF.